The 14 T cell receptor beta chains below were found in one sample sequenced in a study of T cells after yellow fever vaccination. TCRdb fed the 5' RACE reads into MiXCR, producing one record per CDR3 protein. The table lists about 300,000 distinct CDR3 sequences, less than 9.5% of them singletons, with around 3.4% in the top ten. Material: CD4+ T cells sorted from PBMCs, obtained 5 days after the yellow fever booster vaccination. Receptors were obtained from a man between 18 and 35 years old who received the YFV17D yellow fever vaccine.

At least ten counts were recorded for this clonotype. V is TRBV2 and J is TRBJ2-7, with D maybe TRBD1 (5 bases). V was clipped by 0 bases and J by 0 bases, with 12 bases between them. CDR1 and CDR2 from the germline V gene are SNHLY and FYNNEI. The CDR3 covers 16 residues. CDR3 protein: CASSEARTYFSYEQYV. In DNA, the CDR3 is TGTGCCAGCAGTGAAGCCCGGACATACTTCTCCTACGAGCAGTACGTC.

Many counts were recorded for this clonotype. The V call is TRBV20-1, the J call TRBJ2-3; D call uncertain. Germline V gene data show CDR1 as DFQATT and CDR2 as SNEGSKA (reference sequence). Deletions cut 0 bases from V and 2 bases from J, with 6 bases between. This CDR3 is built from 13 residues. DNA for the CDR3: TGCAGTGCTAGAGAGGTGTACACAGATACGCAGTATTTT. Translated: CSAREVYTDTQYF.

The chain combines TRBV7-2 with TRBJ2-7, with a possible D match to TRBD1 (6 bases). The CDR3 has 14 amino acids. Germline CDR1 is SGHTA and CDR2 is FQGNSA. V lost 5 bases and J 3 bases, leaving 14 bases between the germline ends. This CDR3 reads CASSPDRSDYEQYF. The CDR3 DNA sequence: TGTGCCAGCAGCCCCGACAGGTCGGACTACGAGCAGTACTTC.

This clonotype was seen many times. This is likely a read error, given that the CDR3 carries no conserved phenylalanine or tryptophan at its end. It is unclear where the CDR3 begins or ends on the DNA, so no DNA is shown, and the CDR3 is as TCRdb lists it. V and J are TRBV7-8 and TRBJ2-7. CDR1 SGHVS and CDR2 FQNEAQ come from the germline V gene. The CDR3 spans 8 amino acids, including both terminal residues. CDR3 loop: CASSDRKG.

The V call is TRBV20-1, the J call TRBJ1-5; a possible D gene is TRBD1 (5 bases). Germline loops: CDR1 DFQATT, CDR2 SNEGSKA (reference sequence). The CDR3 runs to 15 residues. The ends were cut back, 7 bases at V and 2 bases at J, with 18 bases in the middle. CDR3 sequence reads: CSVSPGVRGNQPQHF. Here the CDR3 DNA reads TGCAGTGTTAGTCCCGGGGTCAGGGGCAATCAGCCCCAGCATTTT.

This clonotype was detected many times. The chain employs TRBV5-1 and TRBJ2-2, with 7 bases matching TRBD1. Germline loops: CDR1 SGHRS, CDR2 YFSETQ. This CDR3 region has 16 residues. V shed 5 bases and J 2 bases; nucleotides not matched to a gene: 9. The CDR3 DNA reads TGCGCCAGCAGAAGATCCGGGACAGCCAACACCGGGGAGCTGTTTTTT. It codes for CASRRSGTANTGELFF.

This rearrangement joins TRBV12-3 or TRBV12-4 to TRBJ1-5; D is possibly TRBD1 (6 bases). V was pared by 4 bases and J by 2 bases, with 9 bases between. The CDR3 extends over 14 amino acids. For the CDR3, the DNA is TGTGCCAGCAGTTCGGGACACGGCAATCAGCCCCAGCATTTT. This encodes CASSSGHGNQPQHF.

J is TRBJ1-1 and V is TRBV7-3, with 7 bases identical to TRBD1. Germline lookup yields CDR1 SGHTA and CDR2 FQGTGA. V lost 3 bases and J lost 12; bases outside the gene matches: 13. The CDR3 has 14 residues. As DNA, the CDR3 is TGTGCCAGCAGCTTCGGGACAGTAAACACTGAGTCTTTCTTT. Its protein product is CASSFGTVNTESFF. Variable domain in full (rest from reference TRBV7-3 and TRBJ1-1): GAGVSQTPSNKVTEKGKYVELRCDPISGHTALYWYRQSLGQGPEFLIYFQGTGAADDSGLPNDRFFAVRPEGSVSTLKIQRTERGDSAVYLCASSFGTVNTESFFGQGTRLTVV.

Only a few counts were recorded for this clonotype. V and J are TRBV30 and TRBJ2-7; D gene unclear. This CDR3 has 12 residues. In germline, CDR1 is GTSNPN, CDR2 SVGIG (reference sequence). The ends were cut back, 1 base at V and 3 bases at J, with 7 bases in the middle. The CDR3 bases are TGTGCCTGGAGTGAGCCTCACTACGAGCAGTACTTC. As protein: CAWSEPHYEQYF.

This clonotype was seen a few times. The genes are TRBV5-1 and TRBJ2-1; D is perhaps TRBD1 (5 bases). Between the trimmed V and J ends, which lost 1 base and 0 bases, there was a span of 17 bases. This CDR3 comprises 18 residues. Germline CDR1 SGHRS, CDR2 YFSETQ. CDR3 region: CASSLSPIGQGSYNEQFF. In nucleotides, the CDR3 is TGCGCCAGCAGCTTGTCACCCATCGGGCAGGGCTCCTACAATGAGCAGTTCTTC.

This clonotype showed up just a few times. The chain has TRBV9 and TRBJ1-4, with TRBD1 as a possible D gene (6 bases). The CDR3 is 14 amino acids. V lost 4 bases and J 2 bases, leaving 9 bases between the germline ends. CDR1 is SGDLS and CDR2 is YYNGEE in the germline V gene. DNA of the CDR3: TGTGCCAGCAGCACCCAGGGGACTAATGAAAAACTGTTTTTT. It yields the protein CASSTQGTNEKLFF.

The chain links TRBV3-1 to TRBJ2-3, with 7 bases lining up with TRBD2. Trimming took 4 bases from V and 0 from J; bases not matched to a gene: 4. The CDR3 has 15 residues. Looked up from germline, CDR1 is LGHDT and CDR2 is YNNKEL (reference sequence). In DNA form, the CDR3 reads TGTGCCAGCAGCCGAGCGGGGAGGAGCACAGATACGCAGTATTTT. Translation gives CASSRAGRSTDTQYF.

A few counts support this clonotype. This chain uses TRBV20-1 with TRBJ1-1; D possibly corresponds to TRBD1 (5 bases). Germline CDR1 DFQATT, CDR2 SNEGSKA (reference sequence). This CDR3 region has 16 residues. V was pared by 1 base and J by 4 bases, with 19 bases between. This CDR3 is CSARVPHKGRGTEAFF. The CDR3 DNA reads TGCAGTGCTAGAGTCCCTCATAAGGGGCGCGGCACTGAAGCTTTCTTT.

In this sample, this clonotype turned up a few times. DNA for the CDR3: TGTGCCAGCAGTTACTTTGGGACGGGCACCGGGGAGCTGTTTTTT. As protein: CASSYFGTGTGELFF. The gene calls are TRBV6-5 and TRBJ2-2, with D possibly called TRBD1 or TRBD2 (5 bases each). The CDR3 loop spans 15 amino acids. Germline V gene data show CDR1 as MNHEY and CDR2 as SVGAGI. V lost 1 base to trimming and J lost 4 bases, with 10 bases between them.